The clone carrying this T cell receptor beta chain was counted a few times. As yet, its antigen is unknown. This record belongs to a study of blood T cells in healthy people across ages. Study-wide results and limits: When set beside aged donors, long-lived donors presented more naive CD4+ cells and higher diversity.

Through a sample-barcoded 5' primer and a J-beta primer mix, a second PCR was run for roughly 6 to 12 cycles. TCRdb reanalysed the 5' RACE reads using MiXCR and keeps one entry per CDR3 protein. The sample includes hundreds of thousands of distinct CDR3 sequences, 24% of them seen just once. The CDR3 totals 13 residues. Germline-derived CDR1 and CDR2 are MNHEY and SMNVEV (reference sequence). This same sample was also part of a study on T cells of mothers and their children. That paper adds: Every mother produced more than 10 million TCR beta CDR3 reads, whereas every child provided several million. A slight, non-significant increase in overlap was found for related mother-child pairs relative to unrelated pairs. Clones that were microchimeric and persistent were not detected among T cells.

Source material: blood. The rearrangement uses TRBV27 and TRBJ2-5; 7 bases match TRBD1. Gene TRBJ2-7 matches the end of the DNA better, so the J call may be wrong. The TCR was taken from a boy younger than 18 in good health. The CDR3 loop reads CASSFVQGYEQYF. As DNA, the CDR3 is TGTGCCAGCAGTTTCGTACAGGGGTACGAGCAGTACTTC.